This T cell receptor (beta chain) was sequenced during a study of blood T cell repertoires in COVID-19 (dated by TCRdb to 2018 to 2021). Regarding the research as a whole: Samples from collaborators originated in the United States, Italy and Spain and spanned both the acute and convalescent phases of COVID-19. The material from the prospective study consisted of cDNA or gDNA derived from T cells, B-cell-depleted T cells, or PBMCs. The dataset comprised deeply sampled blood TCRbeta repertoires from subjects exposed to, actively infected with, or recovered from COVID-19. A freely available public database, intended as a resource for researchers studying the immune response to SARS-CoV-2, is where the repertoires were released. The samples were drawn from two sources: the first 160 participants of the ongoing ImmuneRACE study, and fewer than 1,500 subjects contributed by 6 global collaborators. Sample metadata almost always included a de-identified subject ID, COVID-19 status, age in years and sex. Where HLA class I and class II types were available, the types were taken from metadata supplied by the sample provider, not from assay-based typing. The research as a whole found: How much clinical and demographic metadata was included differed by source and by participant, and the metadata was provided uncurated.

One collaborating source in Seattle enrolled patients while the patients were actively infected and followed the patients over time throughout the course of disease. Whole blood was collected in K2EDTA tubes by collaborating institutions according to the institutions' own protocols. For TCRbeta analysis, collaborator samples were shipped as frozen whole blood, as isolated PBMCs, or as DNA extracted from either sample type. CDR1 is given as MNHEY and CDR2 as SVGEGT, both from the germline V gene. The CDR3 runs 11 amino acids, cysteine and phenylalanine included. The kept DNA is CDR3 alone, 33 bases in frame from the first base. V lost 4 bases and J lost 3 bases; the stretch between them is 4 bases long. On this clone: Its specific antigen is unknown. Within one base of it there is no much larger clone, and no base qualities were kept.

TCRbeta CDR3 regions were amplified from genomic DNA by means of the immunoSEQ Assay, a bias-controlled multiplex PCR. As for the authors' bioinformatics: Nucleated cell counts per sample were estimated from amplification of reference gene primers within the assay. To quantify the absolute abundance of each unique TCRbeta CDR3 rearrangement, sequence reads were collapsed and filtered. Productive Simpson clonality was computed per sample as the square root of Simpson's diversity index over productive rearrangements. TCRdb limited this immuneACCESS table to in-frame rearrangements with V and J called. A share of clones is missing; checked studies link under half to unresolved V genes, and the rest is unexplained. V, J and clone size reflect that table, while D and trimming were determined from the DNA. The sample contains about 370,000 clones, 80% to 90% of them found a single time. The ten top clones hold around 3% of the sample.

The source of this sequence is a young woman with COVID-19, enrolled during active disease. The chain is encoded by TRBV6-2 or TRBV6-3 joined to TRBJ2-7, with the D gene too uncertain to name. Specimen: peripheral blood. Read as DNA, the sequence is TGTGCCAGCAGTTTCTACTACGAGCAGTACTTC. This is translated as CASSFYYEQYF.